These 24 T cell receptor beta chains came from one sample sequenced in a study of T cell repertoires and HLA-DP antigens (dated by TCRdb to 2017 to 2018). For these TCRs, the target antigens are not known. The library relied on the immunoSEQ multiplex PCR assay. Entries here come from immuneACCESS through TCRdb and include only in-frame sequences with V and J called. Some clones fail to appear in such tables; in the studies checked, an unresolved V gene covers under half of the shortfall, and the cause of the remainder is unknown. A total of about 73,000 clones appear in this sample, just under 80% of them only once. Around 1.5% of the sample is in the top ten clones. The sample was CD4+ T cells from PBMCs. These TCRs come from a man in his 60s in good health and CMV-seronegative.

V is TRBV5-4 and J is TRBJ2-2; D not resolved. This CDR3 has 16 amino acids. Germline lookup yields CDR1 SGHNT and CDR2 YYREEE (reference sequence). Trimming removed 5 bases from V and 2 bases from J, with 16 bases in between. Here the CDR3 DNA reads TGTGCCAGCAGTAATGGACGGGCCGGAAACACCGGGGAGCTGTTTTTT. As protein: CASSNGRAGNTGELFF.

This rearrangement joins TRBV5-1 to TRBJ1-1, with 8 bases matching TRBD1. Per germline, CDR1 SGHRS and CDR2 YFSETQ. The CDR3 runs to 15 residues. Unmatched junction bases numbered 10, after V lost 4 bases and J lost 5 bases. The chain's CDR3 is CASSPLQGGATEAFF. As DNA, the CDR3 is TGCGCCAGCAGCCCCTTACAGGGGGGAGCAACTGAAGCTTTCTTT.

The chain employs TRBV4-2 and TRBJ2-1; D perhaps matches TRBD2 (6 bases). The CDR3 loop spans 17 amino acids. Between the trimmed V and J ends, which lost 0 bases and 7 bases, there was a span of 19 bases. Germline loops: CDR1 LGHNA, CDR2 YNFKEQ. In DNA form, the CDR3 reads TGTGCCAGCAGCCAAGAAGTATCAAGCGGCGCGGGAAATGAGCAGTTCTTC. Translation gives CASSQEVSSGAGNEQFF.

CDR3 protein: CASSLSGAGGRNTIYF. CDR3 sequence (DNA): TGTGCCAGCAGCTTAAGTGGGGCAGGGGGCCGAAACACCATATATTTT. The chain carries TRBV7-2 and TRBJ1-3; 8 bases align to TRBD1. Germline-derived CDR1 and CDR2 are SGHTA and FQGNSA. The V segment lost 2 bases and the J segment 5 bases; nucleotides outside the gene matches: 8. This CDR3 is built from 16 residues.

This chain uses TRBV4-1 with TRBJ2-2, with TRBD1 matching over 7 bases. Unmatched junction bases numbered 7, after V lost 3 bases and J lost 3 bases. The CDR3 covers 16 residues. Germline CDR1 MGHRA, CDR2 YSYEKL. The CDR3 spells CASSHLQGTDTGELFF. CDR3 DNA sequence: TGCGCCAGCAGCCACTTACAGGGGACGGACACCGGGGAGCTGTTTTTT.

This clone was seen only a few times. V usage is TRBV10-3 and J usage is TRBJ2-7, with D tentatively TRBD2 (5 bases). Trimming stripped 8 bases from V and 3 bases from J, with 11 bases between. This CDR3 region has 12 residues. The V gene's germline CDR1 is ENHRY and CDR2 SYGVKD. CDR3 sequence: CAIAGRGYEQYF. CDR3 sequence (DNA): TGTGCCATCGCGGGTCGAGGCTACGAGCAGTACTTC.

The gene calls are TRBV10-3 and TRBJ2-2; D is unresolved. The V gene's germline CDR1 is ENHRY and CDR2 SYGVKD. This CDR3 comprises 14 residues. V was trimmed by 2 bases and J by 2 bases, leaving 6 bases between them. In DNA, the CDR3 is TGTGCCATCAGTGAGCGGCACAACACCGGGGAGCTGTTTTTT. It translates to CAISERHNTGELFF.

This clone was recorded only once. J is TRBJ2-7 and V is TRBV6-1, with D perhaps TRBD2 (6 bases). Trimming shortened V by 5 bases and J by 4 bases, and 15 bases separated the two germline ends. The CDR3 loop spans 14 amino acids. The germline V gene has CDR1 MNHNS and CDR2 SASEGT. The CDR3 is CASSPGVGPYEQYV. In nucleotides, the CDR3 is TGTGCCAGCAGTCCGGGGGTGGGTCCATACGAGCAGTACGTC.

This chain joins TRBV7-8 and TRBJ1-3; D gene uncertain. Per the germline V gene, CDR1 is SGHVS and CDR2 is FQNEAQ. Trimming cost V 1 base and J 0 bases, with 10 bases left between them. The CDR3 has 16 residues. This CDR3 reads CASSLGPRNSGNTIYF. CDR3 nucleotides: TGTGCCAGCAGCTTAGGGCCTAGGAACTCTGGAAACACCATATATTTT.

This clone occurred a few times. The CDR3 coding sequence is TGCGCCAGCAGCCAAGAGTGGACTAGCGGGGCGGTCAGCTCCTACAATGAGCAGTTCTTC. Residues: CASSQEWTSGAVSSYNEQFF. The genes are TRBV4-3 and TRBJ2-1, with 12 bases matching TRBD2. The CDR3 extends over 20 amino acids. V trimming: 0 bases; J trimming: 0 bases; junction bases outside the gene matches: 9. In germline, CDR1 is LGHNA, CDR2 YSLEER.

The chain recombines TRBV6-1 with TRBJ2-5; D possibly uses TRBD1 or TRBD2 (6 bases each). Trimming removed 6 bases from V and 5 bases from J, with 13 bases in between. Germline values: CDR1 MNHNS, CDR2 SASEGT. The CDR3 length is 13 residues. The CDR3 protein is CASSPTGRETQYF. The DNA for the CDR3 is TGTGCCAGCAGCCCAACAGGGAGGGAGACCCAGTACTTC.

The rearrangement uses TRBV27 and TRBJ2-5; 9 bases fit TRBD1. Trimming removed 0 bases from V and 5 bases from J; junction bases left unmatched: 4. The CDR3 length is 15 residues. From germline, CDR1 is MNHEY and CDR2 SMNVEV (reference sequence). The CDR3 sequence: CASSLSGQGAETQYF. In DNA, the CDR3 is TGTGCCAGCAGTTTATCGGGACAGGGCGCCGAGACCCAGTACTTC.

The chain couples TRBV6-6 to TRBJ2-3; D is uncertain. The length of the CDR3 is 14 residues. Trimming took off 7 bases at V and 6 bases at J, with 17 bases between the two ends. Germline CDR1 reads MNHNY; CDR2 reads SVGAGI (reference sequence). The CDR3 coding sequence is TGTGCCAGCATTCACACGGCAAGGATGGATACGCAGTATTTT. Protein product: CASIHTARMDTQYF.

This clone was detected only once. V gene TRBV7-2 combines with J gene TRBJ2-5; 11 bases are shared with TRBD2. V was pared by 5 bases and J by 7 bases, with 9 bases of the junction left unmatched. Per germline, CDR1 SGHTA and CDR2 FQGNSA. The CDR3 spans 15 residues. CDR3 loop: CASSRVSGGEVTQYF. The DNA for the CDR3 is TGTGCCAGCAGCCGCGTTAGCGGGGGGGAGGTGACCCAGTACTTC.

CDR3 region: CASSVGLAVNTGELFF. As DNA, the CDR3 is TGTGCCAGCAGCGTGGGACTAGCGGTCAACACCGGGGAGCTGTTTTTT. The chain joins TRBV7-2 to TRBJ2-2, with TRBD2 matching over 11 bases. The CDR3 is 16 residues long. V shed 5 bases, J shed 2 bases, and the junction held 4 bases outside the gene matches. Germline V lookup: CDR1 SGHTA, CDR2 FQGNSA.

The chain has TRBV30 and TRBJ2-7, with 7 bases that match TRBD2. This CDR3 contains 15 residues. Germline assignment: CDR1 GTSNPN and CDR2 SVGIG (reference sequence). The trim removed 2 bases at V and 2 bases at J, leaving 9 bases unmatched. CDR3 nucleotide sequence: TGTGCCTGGAGTAAGGTCGCGGGGACTACCTACGAGCAGTACGTC. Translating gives CAWSKVAGTTYEQYV.

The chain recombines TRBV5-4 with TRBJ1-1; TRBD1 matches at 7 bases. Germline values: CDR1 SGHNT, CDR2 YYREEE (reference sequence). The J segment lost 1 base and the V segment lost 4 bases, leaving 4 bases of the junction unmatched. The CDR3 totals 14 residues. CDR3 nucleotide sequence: TGTGCCAGCAGCACGACAGGGAGGAACACTGAAGCTTTCTTT. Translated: CASSTTGRNTEAFF.

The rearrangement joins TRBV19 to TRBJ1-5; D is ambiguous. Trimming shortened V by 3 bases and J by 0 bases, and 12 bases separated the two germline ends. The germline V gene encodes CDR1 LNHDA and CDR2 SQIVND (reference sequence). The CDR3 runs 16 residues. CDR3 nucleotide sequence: TGTGCCAGTAGTATCGTCGGCAGTCCTAGCAATCAGCCCCAGCATTTT. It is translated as CASSIVGSPSNQPQHF.

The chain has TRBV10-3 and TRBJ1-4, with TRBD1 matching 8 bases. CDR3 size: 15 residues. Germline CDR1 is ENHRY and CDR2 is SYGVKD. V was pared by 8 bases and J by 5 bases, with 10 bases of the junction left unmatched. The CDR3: CAISEDPGGNEKLFF. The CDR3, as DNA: TGTGCCATCTCAGAAGACCCAGGGGGCAATGAAAAACTGTTTTTT.

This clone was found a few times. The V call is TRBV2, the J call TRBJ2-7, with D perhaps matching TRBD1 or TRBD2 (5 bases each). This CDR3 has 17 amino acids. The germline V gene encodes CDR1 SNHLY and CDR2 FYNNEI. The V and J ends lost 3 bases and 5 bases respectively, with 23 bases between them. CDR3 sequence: CASSDPYGVRGMDEQYV. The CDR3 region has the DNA TGTGCCAGCAGTGATCCCTATGGGGTGAGGGGAATGGACGAGCAGTACGTC.

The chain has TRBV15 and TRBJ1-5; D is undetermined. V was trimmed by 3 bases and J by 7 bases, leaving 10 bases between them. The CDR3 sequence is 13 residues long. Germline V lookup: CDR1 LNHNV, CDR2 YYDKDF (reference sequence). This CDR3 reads CATSSEVGQPQHF. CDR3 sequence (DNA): TGTGCCACCAGCAGTGAGGTAGGCCAGCCCCAGCATTTT.

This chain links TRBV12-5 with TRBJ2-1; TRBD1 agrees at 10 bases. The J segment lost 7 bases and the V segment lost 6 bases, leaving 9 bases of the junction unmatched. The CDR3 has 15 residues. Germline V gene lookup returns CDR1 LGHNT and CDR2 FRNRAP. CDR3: CASGLPGQGSNEQFF. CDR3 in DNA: TGTGCTAGTGGGCTTCCGGGACAGGGGTCAAATGAGCAGTTCTTC.

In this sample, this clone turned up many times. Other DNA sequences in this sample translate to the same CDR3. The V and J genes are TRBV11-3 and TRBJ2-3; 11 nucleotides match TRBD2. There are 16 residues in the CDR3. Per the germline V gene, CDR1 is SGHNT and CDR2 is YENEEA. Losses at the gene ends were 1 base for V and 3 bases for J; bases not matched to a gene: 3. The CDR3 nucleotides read TGTGCCAGCAGCTTAGGAACTAGCGGGAGAACAGATACGCAGTATTTT. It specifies CASSLGTSGRTDTQYF.

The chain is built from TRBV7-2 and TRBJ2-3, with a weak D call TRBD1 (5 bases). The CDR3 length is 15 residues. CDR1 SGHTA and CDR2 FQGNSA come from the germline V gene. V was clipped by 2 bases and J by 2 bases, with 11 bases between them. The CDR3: CASSLFSGATDTQYF. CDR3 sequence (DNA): TGTGCCAGCAGCTTATTTAGTGGGGCCACAGATACGCAGTATTTT.